The clone carrying this TCR beta chain came up a few times. This CDR3 is 12 amino acids long. Trimming took 3 bases from V and 12 from J, leaving 12 bases between them. Germline-derived CDR1 and CDR2 are LGHDT and YNNKEL (reference sequence). TCRdb recomputed calls from the 5' RACE reads with MiXCR, one row per CDR3 protein. The sample consists of 100,000 to 150,000 distinct CDR3 sequences, approximately 10% of them appearing once. These data come from a study of CD8 T cells in ankylosing spondylitis. The source material was blood, either unsorted or a sorted T cell fraction (not recorded which). The TCR sequence derives from a male donor with ankylosing spondylitis or in good health (not recorded which). This chain connects TRBV3-1 to TRBJ2-1; possible D gene TRBD2, 6 bases. The CDR3 loop is CASSHSGLGQFF. CDR3 in DNA: TGTGCCAGCAGCCATTCGGGACTGGGGCAGTTCTTC.